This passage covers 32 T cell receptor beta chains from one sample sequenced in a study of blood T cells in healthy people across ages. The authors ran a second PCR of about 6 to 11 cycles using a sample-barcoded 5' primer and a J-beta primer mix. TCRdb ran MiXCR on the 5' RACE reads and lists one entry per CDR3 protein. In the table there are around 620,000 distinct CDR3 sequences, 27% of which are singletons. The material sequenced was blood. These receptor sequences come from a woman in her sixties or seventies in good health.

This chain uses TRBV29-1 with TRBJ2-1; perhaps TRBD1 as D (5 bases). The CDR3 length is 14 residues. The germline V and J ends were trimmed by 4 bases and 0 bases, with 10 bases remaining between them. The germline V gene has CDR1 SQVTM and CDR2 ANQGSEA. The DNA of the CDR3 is TGCAGCGTTGTCCTGGGGCCCTCCTACAATGAGCAGTTCTTC. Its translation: CSVVLGPSYNEQFF.

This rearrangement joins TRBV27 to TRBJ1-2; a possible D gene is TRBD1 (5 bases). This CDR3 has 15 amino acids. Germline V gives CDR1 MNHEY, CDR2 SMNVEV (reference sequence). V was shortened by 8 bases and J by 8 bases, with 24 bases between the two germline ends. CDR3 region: CASRPRGSPRRGYTF. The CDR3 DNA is TGTGCCAGCCGACCGCGGGGGTCACCCAGAAGGGGCTACACCTTC.

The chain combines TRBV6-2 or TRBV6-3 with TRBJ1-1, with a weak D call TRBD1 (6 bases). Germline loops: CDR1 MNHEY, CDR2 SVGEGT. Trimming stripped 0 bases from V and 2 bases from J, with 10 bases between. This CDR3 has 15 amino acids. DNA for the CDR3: TGTGCCAGCAGTTACTCGAGGGGGGGTAACACTGAAGCTTTCTTT. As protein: CASSYSRGGNTEAFF.

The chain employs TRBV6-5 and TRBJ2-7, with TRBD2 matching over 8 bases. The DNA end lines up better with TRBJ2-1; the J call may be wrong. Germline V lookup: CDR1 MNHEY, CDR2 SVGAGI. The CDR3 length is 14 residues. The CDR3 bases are TGTGCCAGCAGTTATAAAGGACTAGCAAATGAGCAGTTCTTC. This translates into CASSYKGLANEQFF.

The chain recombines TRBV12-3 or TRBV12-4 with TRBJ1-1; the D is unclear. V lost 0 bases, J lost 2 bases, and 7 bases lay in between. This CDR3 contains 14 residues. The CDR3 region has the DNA TGTGCCAGCAGTTTAGCGCTGGGAAACACTGAAGCTTTCTTT. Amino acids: CASSLALGNTEAFF.

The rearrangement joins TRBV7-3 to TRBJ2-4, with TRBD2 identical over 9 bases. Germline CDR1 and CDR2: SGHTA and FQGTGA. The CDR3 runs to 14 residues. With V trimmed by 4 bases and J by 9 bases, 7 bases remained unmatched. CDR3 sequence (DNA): TGTGCCAGCAGCTACCTAGCGGGAAGGGGCATTCAGTACTTC. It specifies CASSYLAGRGIQYF.

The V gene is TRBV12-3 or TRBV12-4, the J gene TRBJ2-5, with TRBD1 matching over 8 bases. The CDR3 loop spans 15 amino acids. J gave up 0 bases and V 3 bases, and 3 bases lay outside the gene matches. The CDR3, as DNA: TGTGCCAGCAGTTTTAGGACAGGGTACCAAGAGACCCAGTACTTC. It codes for CASSFRTGYQETQYF.

Here the CDR3 DNA reads TGCGCCAGCAGCCCTCTGGGGACAGGGGATGAAAAACTGTTTTTT. Encoded protein: CASSPLGTGDEKLFF. The chain recombines TRBV5-1 with TRBJ1-4; 10 nucleotides agree with TRBD1. This CDR3 region has 15 residues. V dropped 4 bases and J dropped 6; count of bases not matched to a gene: 6. The germline CDR1 and CDR2 sequences are SGHRS and YFSETQ.

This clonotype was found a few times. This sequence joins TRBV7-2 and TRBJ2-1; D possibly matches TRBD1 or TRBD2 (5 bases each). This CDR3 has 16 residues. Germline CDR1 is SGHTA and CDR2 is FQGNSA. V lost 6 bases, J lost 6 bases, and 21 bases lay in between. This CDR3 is CASRSVNRGGPNEQFF. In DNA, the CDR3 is TGTGCCAGCAGAAGCGTAAACCGGGGCGGACCCAATGAGCAGTTCTTC.

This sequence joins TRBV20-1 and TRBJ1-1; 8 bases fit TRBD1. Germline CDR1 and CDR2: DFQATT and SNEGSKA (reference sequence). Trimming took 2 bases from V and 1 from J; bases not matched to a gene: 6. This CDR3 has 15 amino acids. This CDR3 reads CSARLLTGGNTEAFF. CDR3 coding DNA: TGCAGTGCTAGACTACTTACAGGGGGGAACACTGAAGCTTTCTTT.

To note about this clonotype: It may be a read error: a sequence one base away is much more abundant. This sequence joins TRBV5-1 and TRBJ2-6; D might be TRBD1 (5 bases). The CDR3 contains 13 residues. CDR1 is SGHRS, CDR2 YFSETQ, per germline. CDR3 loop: CASRDTGASVLTF. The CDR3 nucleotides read TGCGCCAGCAGGGACACTGGGGCCAGCGTCCTGACTTTC.

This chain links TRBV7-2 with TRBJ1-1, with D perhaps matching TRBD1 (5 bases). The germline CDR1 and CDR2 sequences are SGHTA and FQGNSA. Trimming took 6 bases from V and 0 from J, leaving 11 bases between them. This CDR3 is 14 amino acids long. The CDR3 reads CASSKGHMNTEAFF. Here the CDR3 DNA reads TGTGCCAGCAGTAAAGGACATATGAACACTGAAGCTTTCTTT. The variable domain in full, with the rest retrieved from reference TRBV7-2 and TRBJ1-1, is GAGVSQSPSNKVTEKGKDVELRCDPISGHTALYWYRQSLGQGLEFLIYFQGNSAPDKSGLPSDRFSAERTGGSVSTLTIQRTQQEDSAVYLCASSKGHMNTEAFFGQGTRLTVV.

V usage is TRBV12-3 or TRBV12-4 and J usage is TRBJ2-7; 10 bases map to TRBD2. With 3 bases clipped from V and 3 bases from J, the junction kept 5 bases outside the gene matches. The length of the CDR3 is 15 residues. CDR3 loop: CASSFLAGARYEQYF. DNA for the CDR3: TGTGCCAGCAGTTTCCTAGCGGGGGCTCGCTACGAGCAGTACTTC.

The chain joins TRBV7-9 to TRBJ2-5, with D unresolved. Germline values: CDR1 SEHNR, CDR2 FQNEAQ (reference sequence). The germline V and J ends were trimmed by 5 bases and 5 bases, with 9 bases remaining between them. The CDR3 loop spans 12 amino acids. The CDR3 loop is CASSREEETQYF. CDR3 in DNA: TGTGCCAGCAGCCGTGAAGAGGAGACCCAGTACTTC.

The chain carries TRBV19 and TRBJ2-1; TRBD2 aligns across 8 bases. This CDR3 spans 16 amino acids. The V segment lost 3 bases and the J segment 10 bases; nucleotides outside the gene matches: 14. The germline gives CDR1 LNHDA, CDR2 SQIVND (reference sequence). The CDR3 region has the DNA TGTGCCAGTAGTATCGGGAGCGGGGGCCCAACTGGGGAGCAGTTCTTC. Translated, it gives CASSIGSGGPTGEQFF.

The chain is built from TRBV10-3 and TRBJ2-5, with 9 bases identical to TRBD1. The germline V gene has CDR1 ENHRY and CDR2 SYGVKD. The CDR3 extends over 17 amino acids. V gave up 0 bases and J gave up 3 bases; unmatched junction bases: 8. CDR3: CAISESIPGQGKETQYF. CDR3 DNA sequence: TGTGCCATCAGTGAGTCGATTCCGGGACAGGGTAAAGAGACCCAGTACTTC.

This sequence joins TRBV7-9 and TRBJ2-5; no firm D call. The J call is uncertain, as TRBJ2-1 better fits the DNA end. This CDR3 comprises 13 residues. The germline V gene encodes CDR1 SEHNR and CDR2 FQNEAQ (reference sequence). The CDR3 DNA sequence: TGTGCCAGCAGCCGGTCAACCAATAATGAGCAGTTCTTC. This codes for CASSRSTNNEQFF.

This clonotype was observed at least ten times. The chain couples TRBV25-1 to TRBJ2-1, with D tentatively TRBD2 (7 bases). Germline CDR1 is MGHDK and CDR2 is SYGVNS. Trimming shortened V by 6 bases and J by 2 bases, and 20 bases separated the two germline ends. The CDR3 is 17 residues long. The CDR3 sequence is CASSPGVGEGPYNEQFF. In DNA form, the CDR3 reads TGTGCCAGCAGCCCAGGGGTGGGGGAGGGCCCCTACAATGAGCAGTTCTTC.

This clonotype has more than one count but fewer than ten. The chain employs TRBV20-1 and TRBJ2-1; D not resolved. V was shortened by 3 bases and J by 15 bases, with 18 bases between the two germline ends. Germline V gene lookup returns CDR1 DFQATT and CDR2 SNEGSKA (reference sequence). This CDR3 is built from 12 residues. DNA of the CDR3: TGCAGTGCTAGCGACGCCCGGCAGGCATTGTTCTTC. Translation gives CSASDARQALFF.

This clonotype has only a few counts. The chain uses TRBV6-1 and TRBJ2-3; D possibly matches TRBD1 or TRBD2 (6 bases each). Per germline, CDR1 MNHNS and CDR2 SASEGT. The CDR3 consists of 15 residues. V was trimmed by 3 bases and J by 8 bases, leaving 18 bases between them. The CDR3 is CASSEEGGIRGTQYF. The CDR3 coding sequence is TGTGCCAGCAGTGAGGAAGGGGGGATTCGGGGTACGCAGTATTTT.

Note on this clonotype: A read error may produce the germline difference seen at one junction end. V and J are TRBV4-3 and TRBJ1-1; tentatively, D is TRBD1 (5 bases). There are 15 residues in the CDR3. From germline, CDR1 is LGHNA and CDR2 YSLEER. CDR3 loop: CASGQGAGRGFQAFF. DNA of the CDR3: TGCGCCAGCGGCCAAGGGGCAGGGCGGGGATTCCAAGCTTTCTTT.

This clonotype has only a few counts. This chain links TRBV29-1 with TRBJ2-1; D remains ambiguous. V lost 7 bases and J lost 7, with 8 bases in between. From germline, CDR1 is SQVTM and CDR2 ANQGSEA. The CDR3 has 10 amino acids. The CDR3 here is CSGGRNEQFF. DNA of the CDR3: TGCAGCGGGGGTAGGAATGAGCAGTTCTTC.

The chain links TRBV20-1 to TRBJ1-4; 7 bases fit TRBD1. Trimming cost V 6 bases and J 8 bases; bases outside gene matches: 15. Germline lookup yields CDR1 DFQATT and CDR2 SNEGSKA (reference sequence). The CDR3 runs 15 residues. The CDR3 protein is CSARNHRGPGEKLFF. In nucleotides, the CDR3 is TGCAGTGCCCGAAACCACAGGGGACCTGGCGAAAAACTGTTTTTT.

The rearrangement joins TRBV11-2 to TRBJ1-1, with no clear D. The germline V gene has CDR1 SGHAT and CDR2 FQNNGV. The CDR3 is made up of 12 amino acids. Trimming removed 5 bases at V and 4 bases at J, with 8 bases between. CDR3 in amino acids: CASSPVVTEAFF. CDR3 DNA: TGTGCCAGCAGCCCTGTTGTCACTGAAGCTTTCTTT.

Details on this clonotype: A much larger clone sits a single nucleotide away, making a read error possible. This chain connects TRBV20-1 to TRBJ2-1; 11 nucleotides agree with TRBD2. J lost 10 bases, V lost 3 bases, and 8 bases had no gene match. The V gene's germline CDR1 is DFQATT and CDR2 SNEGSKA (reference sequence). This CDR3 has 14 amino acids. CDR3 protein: CSASPSGGSPEQFF. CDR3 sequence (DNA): TGCAGTGCTAGCCCTAGCGGGGGGAGCCCAGAGCAGTTCTTC.

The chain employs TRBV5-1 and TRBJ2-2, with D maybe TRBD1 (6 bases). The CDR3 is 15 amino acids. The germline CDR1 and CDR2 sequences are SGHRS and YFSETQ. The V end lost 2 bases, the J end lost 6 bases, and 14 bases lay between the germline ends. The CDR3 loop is CASSLQGAVSGELFF. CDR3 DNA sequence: TGCGCCAGCAGCTTACAGGGCGCAGTGTCCGGGGAGCTGTTTTTT. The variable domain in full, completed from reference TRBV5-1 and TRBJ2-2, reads KAGVTQTPRYLIKTRGQQVTLSCSPISGHRSVSWYQQTPGQGLQFLFEYFSETQRNKGNFPGRFSGRQFSNSRSEMNVSTLELGDSALYLCASSLQGAVSGELFFGEGSRLTVL.

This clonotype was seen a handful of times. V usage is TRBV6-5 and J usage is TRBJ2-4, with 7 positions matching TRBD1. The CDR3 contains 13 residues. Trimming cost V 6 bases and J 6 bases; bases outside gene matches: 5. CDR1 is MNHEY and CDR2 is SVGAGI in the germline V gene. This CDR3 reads CASRPTGTNIQYF. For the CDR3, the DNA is TGTGCCAGCAGGCCGACAGGGACAAACATTCAGTACTTC.

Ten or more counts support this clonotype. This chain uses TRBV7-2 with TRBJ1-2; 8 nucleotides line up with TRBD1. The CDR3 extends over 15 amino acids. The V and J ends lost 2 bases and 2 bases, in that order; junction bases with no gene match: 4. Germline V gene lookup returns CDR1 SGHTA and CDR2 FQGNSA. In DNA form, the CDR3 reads TGTGCCAGCAGCTTACAGGGGGCAGGGAACTATGGCTACACCTTC. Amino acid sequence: CASSLQGAGNYGYTF.

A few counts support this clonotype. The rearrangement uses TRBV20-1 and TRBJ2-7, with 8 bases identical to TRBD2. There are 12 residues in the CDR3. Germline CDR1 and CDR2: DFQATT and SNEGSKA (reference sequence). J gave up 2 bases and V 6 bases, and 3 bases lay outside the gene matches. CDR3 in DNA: TGCAGTGCAGGGACTAGGCCCTACGAGCAGTACTTC. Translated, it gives CSAGTRPYEQYF.

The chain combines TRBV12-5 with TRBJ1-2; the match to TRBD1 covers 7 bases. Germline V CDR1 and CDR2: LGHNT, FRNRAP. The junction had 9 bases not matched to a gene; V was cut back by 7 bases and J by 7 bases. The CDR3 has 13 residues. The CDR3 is CASASEGAGGYTF. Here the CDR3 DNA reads TGTGCTAGTGCTTCGGAGGGGGCTGGTGGCTACACCTTC.

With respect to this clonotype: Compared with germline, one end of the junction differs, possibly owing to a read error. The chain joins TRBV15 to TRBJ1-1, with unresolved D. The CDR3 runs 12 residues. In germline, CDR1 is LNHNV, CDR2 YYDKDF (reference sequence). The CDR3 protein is CATSVRSTEASF. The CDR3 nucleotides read TGTGCCACCAGCGTACGGAGCACTGAAGCTTCCTTT.

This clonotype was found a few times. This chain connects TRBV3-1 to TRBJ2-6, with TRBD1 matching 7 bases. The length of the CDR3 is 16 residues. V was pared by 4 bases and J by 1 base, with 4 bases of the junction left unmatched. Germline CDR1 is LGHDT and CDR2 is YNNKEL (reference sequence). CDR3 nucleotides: TGTGCCAGCAGCCGAGGGGGCGTTTCTGGGGCCAACGTCCTGACTTTC. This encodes CASSRGGVSGANVLTF.